Each of the 8 T cell receptor beta chains below was sequenced from the same sample in a study of cytomegalovirus exposure and HLA in healthy donors. 13 Jbeta primers and 60 Vbeta primers were used for the PCR. Here immunoSEQ multiplex PCR was the method, and the copy in TCRdb shows in-frame clones only, minus some. The repertoire holds some 120,000 clones, with around 80% as singletons. Sequenced input: PBMCs. The receptors derive from a woman in her 50s in good health and CMV-seropositive.

V usage is TRBV30 and J usage is TRBJ2-7; 8 bases align to TRBD2. V lost 5 bases, J lost 3 bases, and 15 bases stayed unmatched. The CDR3 runs 16 residues. Germline CDR1 reads GTSNPN; CDR2 reads SVGIG (reference sequence). CDR3 loop: CAWPLRAGLVSYEQYF. The CDR3 nucleotides read TGTGCCTGGCCCTTACGGGCGGGACTAGTTAGCTACGAGCAGTACTTC. Full variable domain (missing parts from reference TRBV30 and TRBJ2-7): SQTIHQWPATLVQPVGSPLSLECTVEGTSNPNLYWYRQAAGRGLQLLFYSVGIGQISSEVPQNLSASRPQDRQFILSSKKLLLSDSGFYLCAWPLRAGLVSYEQYFGPGTRLTVT.

Concerning this clone itself: Its ends do not fully match the called genes, so a read error is possible. V and J are TRBV7-9 and TRBJ2-7, with D perhaps TRBD2 (5 bases). Germline CDR1 and CDR2: SEHNR and FQNEAQ (reference sequence). CDR3 length equals 14 residues. CDR3 nucleotide sequence: TGTTCCAGCAGCTATAATAGCGAGCCCTACGAGCAGTACTTC. As protein: CSSSYNSEPYEQYF.

The chain uses TRBV6-5 and TRBJ2-7, with D possibly matching TRBD1 (6 bases). Germline lookup yields CDR1 MNHEY and CDR2 SVGAGI. The CDR3 has 15 amino acids. The germline V and J ends were trimmed by 0 bases and 0 bases, with 9 bases remaining between them. CDR3 sequence: CASSYSGHLSYEQYF. In DNA form, the CDR3 reads TGTGCCAGCAGTTACTCGGGACACCTCTCCTACGAGCAGTACTTC.

V gene TRBV7-9 combines with J gene TRBJ1-1, with D possibly TRBD1 on 6 matching bases. Germline CDR1 SEHNR, CDR2 FQNEAQ (reference sequence). The CDR3 contains 14 residues. With 1 base removed from V and 3 bases from J, the gap between germline ends came to 9 bases. The CDR3 region is CASSLVTGHTEAFF. In nucleotides, the CDR3 is TGTGCCAGCAGCTTAGTAACAGGGCACACTGAAGCTTTCTTT.

The count of this clone is one. This rearrangement joins TRBV28 to TRBJ2-5; 10 bases fit TRBD1. The CDR3 has 12 residues. The trim removed 4 bases at V and 7 bases at J, leaving 0 bases unmatched. The germline gives CDR1 MDHEN, CDR2 SYDVKM. CDR3 DNA: TGTGCCAGCAGTTGGGACAGGGGGACCCAGTACTTC. Translated, it gives CASSWDRGTQYF. The full variable domain, its missing parts supplied by reference TRBV28 and TRBJ2-5, is DVKVTQSSRYLVKRTGEKVFLECVQDMDHENMFWYRQDPGLGLRLIYFSYDVKMKEKGDIPEGYSVSREKKERFSLILESASTNQTSMYLCASSWDRGTQYFGPGTRLLVL.

This clone appeared once. V is TRBV5-1 and J is TRBJ1-1; D gene uncertain. CDR1 is SGHRS and CDR2 is YFSETQ in the germline V gene. The length of the CDR3 is 14 residues. Deletions cut 4 bases from V and 4 bases from J, with 14 bases between. The CDR3 DNA reads TGCGCCAGCAGCCCCGGAACCGGGAGCACTGAAGCTTTCTTT. Encoded protein: CASSPGTGSTEAFF. The whole variable domain, remainder taken from reference TRBV5-1 and TRBJ1-1, is KAGVTQTPRYLIKTRGQQVTLSCSPISGHRSVSWYQQTPGQGLQFLFEYFSETQRNKGNFPGRFSGRQFSNSRSEMNVSTLELGDSALYLCASSPGTGSTEAFFGQGTRLTVV.

Ten or more counts support this clone. The chain has TRBV7-2 and TRBJ1-2; TRBD1 aligns across 10 bases. Trimming removed 5 bases from V and 2 bases from J; junction bases left unmatched: 2. The germline gives CDR1 SGHTA, CDR2 FQGNSA. The CDR3 has 14 amino acids. Here the CDR3 reads CASSPGQGNYGYTF. DNA of the CDR3: TGTGCCAGCAGCCCGGGACAGGGGAACTATGGCTACACCTTC.

The V call is TRBV19, the J call TRBJ1-1; perhaps TRBD1 as D (5 bases). The V end lost 4 bases, the J end lost 1 base, and 10 bases lay between the germline ends. This CDR3 is built from 14 residues. In germline, CDR1 is LNHDA, CDR2 SQIVND (reference sequence). The CDR3: CASSTGPGNTEAFF. DNA for the CDR3: TGTGCCAGTAGTACAGGGCCAGGGAACACTGAAGCTTTCTTT.